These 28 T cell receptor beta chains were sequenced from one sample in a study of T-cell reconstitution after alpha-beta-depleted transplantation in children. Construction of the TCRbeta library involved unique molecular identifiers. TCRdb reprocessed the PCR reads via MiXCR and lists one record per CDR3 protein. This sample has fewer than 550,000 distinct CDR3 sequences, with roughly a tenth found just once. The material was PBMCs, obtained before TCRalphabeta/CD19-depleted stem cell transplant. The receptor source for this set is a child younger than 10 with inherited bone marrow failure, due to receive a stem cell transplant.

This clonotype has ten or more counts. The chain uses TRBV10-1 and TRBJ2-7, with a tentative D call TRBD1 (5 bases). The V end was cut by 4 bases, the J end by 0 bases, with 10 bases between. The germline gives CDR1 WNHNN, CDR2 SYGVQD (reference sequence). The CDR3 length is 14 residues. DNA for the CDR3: TGCGCCAGCAGTGCGACAGCGATCTCCTACGAGCAGTACTTC. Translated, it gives CASSATAISYEQYF.

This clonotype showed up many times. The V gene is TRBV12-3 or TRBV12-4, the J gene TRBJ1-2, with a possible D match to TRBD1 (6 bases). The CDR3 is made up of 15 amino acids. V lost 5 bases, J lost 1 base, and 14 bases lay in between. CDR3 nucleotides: TGTGCCAGCAGTAGGTCCAGGGGAAGTAACTATGGCTACACCTTC. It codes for CASSRSRGSNYGYTF.

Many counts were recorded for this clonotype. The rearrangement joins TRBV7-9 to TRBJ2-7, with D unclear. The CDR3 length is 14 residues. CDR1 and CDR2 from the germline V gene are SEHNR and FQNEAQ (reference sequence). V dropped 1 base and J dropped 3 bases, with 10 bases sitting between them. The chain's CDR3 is CASSLVGNIYEQYF. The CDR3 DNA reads TGTGCCAGCAGCTTAGTAGGGAATATCTACGAGCAGTACTTC.

The CDR3 here is CASSLRMTSTDTQYF. The DNA for the CDR3 is TGCGCCAGCAGCTTACGAATGACTAGCACAGATACGCAGTATTTT. The chain has TRBV5-1 and TRBJ2-3; D is ambiguous. The germline V gene encodes CDR1 SGHRS and CDR2 YFSETQ. V was pared by 2 bases and J by 0 bases, with 10 bases between. The CDR3 has 15 residues.

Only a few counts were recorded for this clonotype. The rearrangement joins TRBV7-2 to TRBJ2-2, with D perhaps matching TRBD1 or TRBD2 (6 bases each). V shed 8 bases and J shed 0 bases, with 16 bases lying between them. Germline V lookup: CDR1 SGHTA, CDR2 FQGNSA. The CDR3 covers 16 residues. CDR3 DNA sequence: TGTGCCAGCCCCAAGGGGGAGGCCTCGAACACCGGGGAGCTGTTTTTT. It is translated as CASPKGEASNTGELFF. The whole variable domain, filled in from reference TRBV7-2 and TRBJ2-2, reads GAGVSQSPSNKVTEKGKDVELRCDPISGHTALYWYRQSLGQGLEFLIYFQGNSAPDKSGLPSDRFSAERTGGSVSTLTIQRTQQEDSAVYLCASPKGEASNTGELFFGEGSRLTVL.

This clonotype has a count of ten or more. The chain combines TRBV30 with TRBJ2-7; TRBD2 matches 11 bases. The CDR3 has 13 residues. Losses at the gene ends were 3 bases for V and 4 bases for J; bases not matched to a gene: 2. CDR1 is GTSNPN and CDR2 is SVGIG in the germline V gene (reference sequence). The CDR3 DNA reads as TGTGCCTGGAGACTAGCGGGAGTTTACGAGCAGTACTTC. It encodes CAWRLAGVYEQYF.

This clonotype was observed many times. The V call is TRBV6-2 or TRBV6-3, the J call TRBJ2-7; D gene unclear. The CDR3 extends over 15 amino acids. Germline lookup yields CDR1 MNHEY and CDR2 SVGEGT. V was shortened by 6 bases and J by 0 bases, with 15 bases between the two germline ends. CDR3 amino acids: CASRLHSTSSYEQYF. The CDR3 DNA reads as TGTGCCAGCAGGCTTCACTCTACCAGCTCCTACGAGCAGTACTTC.

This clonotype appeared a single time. CDR3 DNA: TGTGCCAGCAGTCCCCCCCAAGGTAGTGACATTCAGTACTTC. Protein product: CASSPPQGSDIQYF. This chain joins TRBV27 and TRBJ2-4; D unresolved. V lost 5 bases to trimming and J lost 8 bases, with 16 bases between them. The CDR3 loop spans 14 amino acids. The germline CDR1 and CDR2 sequences are MNHEY and SMNVEV (reference sequence).

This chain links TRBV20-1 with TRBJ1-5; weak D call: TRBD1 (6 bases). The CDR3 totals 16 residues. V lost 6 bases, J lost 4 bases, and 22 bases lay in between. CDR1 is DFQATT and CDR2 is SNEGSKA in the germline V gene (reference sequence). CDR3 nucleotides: TGCAGTGCCTCGAGGGAGGGGCACAGGGAGAATCAGCCCCAGCATTTT. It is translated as CSASREGHRENQPQHF.

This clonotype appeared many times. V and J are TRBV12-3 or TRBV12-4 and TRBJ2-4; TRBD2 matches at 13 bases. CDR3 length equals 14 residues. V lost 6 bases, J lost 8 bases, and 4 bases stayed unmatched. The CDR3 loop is CASSSGLAGDIQYF. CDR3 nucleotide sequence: TGTGCCAGCAGCTCCGGACTAGCGGGAGACATTCAGTACTTC.

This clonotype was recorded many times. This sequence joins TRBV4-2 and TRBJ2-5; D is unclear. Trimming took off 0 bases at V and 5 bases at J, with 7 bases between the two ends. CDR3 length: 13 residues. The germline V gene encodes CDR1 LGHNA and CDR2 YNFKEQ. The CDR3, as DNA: TGTGCCAGCAGCCAAGAGGCACTGGAGACCCAGTACTTC. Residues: CASSQEALETQYF.

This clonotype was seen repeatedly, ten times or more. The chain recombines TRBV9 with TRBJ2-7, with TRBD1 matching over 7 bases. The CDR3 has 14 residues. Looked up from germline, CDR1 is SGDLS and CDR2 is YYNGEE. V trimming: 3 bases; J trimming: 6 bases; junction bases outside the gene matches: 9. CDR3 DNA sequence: TGTGCCAGCAGCGGCGGACAGGCGACTTTCGAGCAGTACTTC. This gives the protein CASSGGQATFEQYF. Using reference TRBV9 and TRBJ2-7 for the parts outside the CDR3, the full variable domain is DSGVTQTPKHLITATGQRVTLRCSPRSGDLSVYWYQQSLDQGLQFLIQYYNGEERAKGNILERFSAQQFPDLHSELNLSSLELGDSALYFCASSGGQATFEQYFGPGTRLTVT.

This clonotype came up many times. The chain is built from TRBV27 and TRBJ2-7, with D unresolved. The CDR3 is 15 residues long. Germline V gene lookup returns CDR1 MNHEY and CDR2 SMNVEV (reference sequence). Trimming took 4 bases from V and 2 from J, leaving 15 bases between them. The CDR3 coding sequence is TGTGCCAGCAGTTCACTCGTAGCCCGGGCCTACGAGCAGTACTTC. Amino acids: CASSSLVARAYEQYF.

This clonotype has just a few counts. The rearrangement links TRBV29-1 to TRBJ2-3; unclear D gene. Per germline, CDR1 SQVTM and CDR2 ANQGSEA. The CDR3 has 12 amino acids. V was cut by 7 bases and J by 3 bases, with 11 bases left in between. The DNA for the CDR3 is TGCAGCGCCTCGACTGGGACAGATACGCAGTATTTT. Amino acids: CSASTGTDTQYF.

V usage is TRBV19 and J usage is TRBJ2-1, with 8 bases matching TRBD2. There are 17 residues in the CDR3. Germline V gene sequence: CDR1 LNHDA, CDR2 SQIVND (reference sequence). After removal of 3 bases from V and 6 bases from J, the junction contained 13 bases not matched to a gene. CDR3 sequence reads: CASSIWLPGTSINEQFF. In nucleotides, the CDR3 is TGTGCCAGTAGTATTTGGCTGCCGGGGACTAGTATCAATGAGCAGTTCTTC.

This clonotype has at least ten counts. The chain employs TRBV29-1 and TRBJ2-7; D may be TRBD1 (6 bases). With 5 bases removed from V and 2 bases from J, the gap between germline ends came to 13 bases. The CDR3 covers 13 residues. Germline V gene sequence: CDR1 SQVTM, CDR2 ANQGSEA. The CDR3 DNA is TGCAGCGTTTTGACAGGCGTCACCTACGAGCAGTACTTC. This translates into CSVLTGVTYEQYF.

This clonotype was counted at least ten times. CDR3 loop: CASSLGGPRGNTGELFF. In DNA, the CDR3 is TGTGCCAGCAGTTTAGGGGGCCCCCGGGGGAACACCGGGGAGCTGTTTTTT. The J gene is TRBJ2-2, the V gene TRBV27, with a weak D call TRBD1 (6 bases). Germline V gene data show CDR1 as MNHEY and CDR2 as SMNVEV (reference sequence). Trimming left V 2 bases short and J 1 base short, with 14 bases between. CDR3 length: 17 amino acids.

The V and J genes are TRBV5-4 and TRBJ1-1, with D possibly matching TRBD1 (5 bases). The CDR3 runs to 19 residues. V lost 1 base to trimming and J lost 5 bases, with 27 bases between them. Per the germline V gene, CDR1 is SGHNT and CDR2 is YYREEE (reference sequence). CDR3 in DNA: TGTGCCAGCAGCTTGCTATCGACCTCGTTCTCTGTGGGGGGGACTGAAGCTTTCTTT. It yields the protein CASSLLSTSFSVGGTEAFF.

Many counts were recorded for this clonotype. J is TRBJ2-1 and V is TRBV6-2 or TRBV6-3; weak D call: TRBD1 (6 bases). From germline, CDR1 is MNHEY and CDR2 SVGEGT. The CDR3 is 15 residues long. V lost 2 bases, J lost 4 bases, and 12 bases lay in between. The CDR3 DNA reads TGTGCCAGCAGTTACCTAGGGACACCGTACAATGAGCAGTTCTTC. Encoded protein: CASSYLGTPYNEQFF.

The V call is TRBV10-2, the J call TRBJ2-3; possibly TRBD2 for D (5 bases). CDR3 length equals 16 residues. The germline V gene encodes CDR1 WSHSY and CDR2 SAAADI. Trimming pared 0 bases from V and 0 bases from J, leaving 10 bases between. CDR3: CASSESTTTSTDTQYF. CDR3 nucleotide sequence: TGCGCCAGCAGTGAGTCGACTACCACTAGCACAGATACGCAGTATTTT.

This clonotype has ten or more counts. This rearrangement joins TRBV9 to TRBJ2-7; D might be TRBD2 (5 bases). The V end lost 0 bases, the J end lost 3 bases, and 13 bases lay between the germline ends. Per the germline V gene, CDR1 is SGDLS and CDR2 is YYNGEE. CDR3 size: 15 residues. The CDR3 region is CASSVGDSAIYEQYF. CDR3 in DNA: TGTGCCAGCAGCGTAGGTGATAGCGCCATCTACGAGCAGTACTTC. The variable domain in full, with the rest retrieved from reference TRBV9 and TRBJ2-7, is DSGVTQTPKHLITATGQRVTLRCSPRSGDLSVYWYQQSLDQGLQFLIQYYNGEERAKGNILERFSAQQFPDLHSELNLSSLELGDSALYFCASSVGDSAIYEQYFGPGTRLTVT.

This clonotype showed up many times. CDR3 residues: CASSPRPGQGANEQYF. The DNA for the CDR3 is TGTGCCAGCAGCCCAAGGCCGGGACAGGGGGCTAACGAGCAGTACTTC. The J gene is TRBJ2-7, the V gene TRBV14; 12 nucleotides agree with TRBD1. The CDR3 is 16 residues long. Germline V gene lookup returns CDR1 SGHDN and CDR2 FVKESK. V dropped 4 bases and J dropped 5; count of bases not matched to a gene: 9.

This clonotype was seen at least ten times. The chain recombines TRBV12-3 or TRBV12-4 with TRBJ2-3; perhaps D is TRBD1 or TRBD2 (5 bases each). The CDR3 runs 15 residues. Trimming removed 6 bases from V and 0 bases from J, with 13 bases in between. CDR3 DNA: TGTGCCAGCAGCCCCAGAAGGGACAGCACAGATACGCAGTATTTT. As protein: CASSPRRDSTDTQYF.

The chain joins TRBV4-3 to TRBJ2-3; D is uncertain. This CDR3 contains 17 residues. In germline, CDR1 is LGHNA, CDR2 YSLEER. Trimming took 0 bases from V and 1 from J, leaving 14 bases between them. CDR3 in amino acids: CASSQEYRPRGTDTQYF. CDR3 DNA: TGCGCCAGCAGCCAAGAGTACCGGCCCAGAGGCACAGATACGCAGTATTTT.

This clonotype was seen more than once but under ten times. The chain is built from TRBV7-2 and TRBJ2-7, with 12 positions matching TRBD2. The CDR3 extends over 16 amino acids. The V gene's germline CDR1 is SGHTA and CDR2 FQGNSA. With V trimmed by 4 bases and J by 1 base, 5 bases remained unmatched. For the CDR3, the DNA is TGTGCCAGCAGCTCAACTAGCGGGAGGCATTCCTACGAGCAGTACTTC. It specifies CASSSTSGRHSYEQYF.

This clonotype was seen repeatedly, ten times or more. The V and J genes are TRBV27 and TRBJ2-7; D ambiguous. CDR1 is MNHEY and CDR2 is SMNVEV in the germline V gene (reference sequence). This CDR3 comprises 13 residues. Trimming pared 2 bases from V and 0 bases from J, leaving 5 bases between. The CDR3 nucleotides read TGTGCCAGCAGTTTACAGAGCTCCTACGAGCAGTACTTC. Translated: CASSLQSSYEQYF.

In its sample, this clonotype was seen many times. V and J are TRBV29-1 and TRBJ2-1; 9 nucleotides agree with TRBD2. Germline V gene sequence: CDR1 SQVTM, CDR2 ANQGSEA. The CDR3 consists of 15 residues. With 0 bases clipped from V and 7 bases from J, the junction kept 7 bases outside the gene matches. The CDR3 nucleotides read TGCAGCGTTGAAGAGCGTCTAGCGGGAACAAATGAGCAGTTCTTC. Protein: CSVEERLAGTNEQFF.

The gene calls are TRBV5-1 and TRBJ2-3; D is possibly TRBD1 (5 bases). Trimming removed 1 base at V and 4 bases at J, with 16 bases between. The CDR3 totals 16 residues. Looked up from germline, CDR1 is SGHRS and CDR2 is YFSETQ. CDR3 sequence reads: CASSLSLGEGADTQYF. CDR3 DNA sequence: TGCGCCAGCAGCTTGAGTCTCGGAGAAGGGGCAGATACGCAGTATTTT.